The following is a T cell receptor beta chain sequence with its context. This sample stems from a study of memory CD4+ T cells and cytomegalovirus serostatus. The germline V gene has CDR1 LNHNV and CDR2 YYDKDF (reference sequence). V dropped 3 bases and J dropped 5; count of bases not matched to a gene: 8. CDR3 size: 16 residues. Clones were sequenced by immunoSEQ multiplex PCR, and TCRdb holds only the in-frame ones, with some missing. The sample has almost 55,000 clones; roughly 72% are singletons. The sort gate was single viable CD3+CD4+CD8-CD45RO+ cells for memory CD4+ T cells. CMV serostatus came from serum IgG against pp150, pp28, p38, p52. Total CD4+ T cells were enriched by CD4 positive selection.

This TCR was sampled from an adult in good health and CMV-seronegative. The V call is TRBV15, the J call TRBJ2-5; 11 bases agree with TRBD2. The specimen sequenced was memory CD4+ T cells from blood. CDR3 nucleotide sequence: TGTGCCACCAGCAGTCGTCTAGCGGGGGGTCGGGAGACCCAGTACTTC. This gives the protein CATSSRLAGGRETQYF.